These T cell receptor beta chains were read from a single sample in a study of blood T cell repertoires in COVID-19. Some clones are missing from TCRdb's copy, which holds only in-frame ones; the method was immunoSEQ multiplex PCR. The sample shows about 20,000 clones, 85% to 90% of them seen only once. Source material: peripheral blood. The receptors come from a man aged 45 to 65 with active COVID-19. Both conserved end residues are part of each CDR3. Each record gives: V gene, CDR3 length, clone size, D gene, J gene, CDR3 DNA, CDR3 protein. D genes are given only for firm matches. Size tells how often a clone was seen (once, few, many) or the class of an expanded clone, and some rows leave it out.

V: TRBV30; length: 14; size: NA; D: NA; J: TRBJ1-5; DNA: TGTGCCTGGAATGTGGGCTTTAGCAATCAGCCCCAGCATTTT; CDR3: CAWNVGFSNQPQHF
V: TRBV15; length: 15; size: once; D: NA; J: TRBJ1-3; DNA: TGTGCCACCAGTTCCTACGGGGGCTCTGGAAACACCATATATTTT; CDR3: CATSSYGGSGNTIYF
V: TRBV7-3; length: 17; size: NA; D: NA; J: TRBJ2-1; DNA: TGTGCCAGCAGCTTAAGCCAGGGGCAGGGGAGCTCCAATGAGCAGTTCTTC; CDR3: CASSLSQGQGSSNEQFF
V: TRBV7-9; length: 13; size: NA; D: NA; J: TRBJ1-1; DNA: TGTGCCAGCAGGAACAGGGAGTCGCCTGAAGCTTTCTTT; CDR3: CASRNRESPEAFF
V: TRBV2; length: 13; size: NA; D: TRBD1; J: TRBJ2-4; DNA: TGTGCCACCTCGGGACAGGCTGGGGACATTCAGTACTTC; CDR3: CATSGQAGDIQYF
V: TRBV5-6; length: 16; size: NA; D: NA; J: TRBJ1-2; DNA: TGTGCCAGCAGCTTGGGAGGGCAGGTCTATAACTATGGCTACACCTTC; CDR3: CASSLGGQVYNYGYTF
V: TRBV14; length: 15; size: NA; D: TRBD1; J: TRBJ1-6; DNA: TGTGCCAGCAGCCGGGACAGGGGCTATAATTCACCCCTCCACTTT; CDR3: CASSRDRGYNSPLHF
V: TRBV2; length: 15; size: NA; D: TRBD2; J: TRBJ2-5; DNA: TGTGCCAGCAGTGACTCTAGCGGGGGGGCAGGGACCCAGTACTTC; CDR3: CASSDSSGGAGTQYF
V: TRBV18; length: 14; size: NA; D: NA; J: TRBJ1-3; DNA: TGTGCCAGCTCACCAAGGGGACGGGGGAACACCATATATTTT; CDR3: CASSPRGRGNTIYF
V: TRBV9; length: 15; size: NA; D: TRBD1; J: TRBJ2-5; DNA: TGTGCCAGCAGCGTCGGGACAGTAAGCCAAGAGACCCAGTACTTC; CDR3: CASSVGTVSQETQYF
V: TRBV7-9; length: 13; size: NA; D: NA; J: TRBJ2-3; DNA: TGTGCCAGCACCCTCCCGGGTGGAGATACGCAGTATTTT; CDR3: CASTLPGGDTQYF
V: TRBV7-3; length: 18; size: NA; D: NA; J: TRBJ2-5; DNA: TGTGCCAGCTCAGCTTGGTTCCCTGGACATCCTAAACAAGAGACCCAGTACTTC; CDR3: CASSAWFPGHPKQETQYF
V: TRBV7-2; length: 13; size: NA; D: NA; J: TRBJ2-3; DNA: TGTGCCAGCAGCTTGGAGGGCCAAGATACGCAGTATTTT; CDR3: CASSLEGQDTQYF
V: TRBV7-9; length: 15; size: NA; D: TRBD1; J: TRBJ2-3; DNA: TGTGCCAGCAGCTTACGACAGGGGTGGACAGATACGCAGTATTTT; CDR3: CASSLRQGWTDTQYF
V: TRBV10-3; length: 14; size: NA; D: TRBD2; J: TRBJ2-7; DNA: TGTGCCATAAGATCTAGCGGGGGGGCCCACGAGCAGTACTTC; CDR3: CAIRSSGGAHEQYF
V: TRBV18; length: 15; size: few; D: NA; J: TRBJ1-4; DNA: TGTGCCAGCTCACCTGGGTCAGATGGCGGTGAAAAACTGTTTTTT; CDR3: CASSPGSDGGEKLFF
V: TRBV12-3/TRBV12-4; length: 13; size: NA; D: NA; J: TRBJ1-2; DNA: TGTGCCAGCAGTTTAGAGGAGACAGATGGCTACACCTTC; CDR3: CASSLEETDGYTF
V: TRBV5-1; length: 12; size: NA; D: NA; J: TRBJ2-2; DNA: TGCGCCAGCACCAAGAACACCGGGGAGCTGTTTTTT; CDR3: CASTKNTGELFF
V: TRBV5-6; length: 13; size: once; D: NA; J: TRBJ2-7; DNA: TGTGCCAGCAGCTCACAGGGCCCCTACGAGCAGTACTTC; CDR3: CASSSQGPYEQYF
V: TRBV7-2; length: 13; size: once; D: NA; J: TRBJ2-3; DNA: TGTGCCAGCAGCTTACAACTTCTTGATACGCAGTATTTT; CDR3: CASSLQLLDTQYF
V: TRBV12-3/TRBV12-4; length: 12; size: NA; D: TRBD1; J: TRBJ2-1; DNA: TGTGCCAGCAGGGGACAGTCCCATGAGCAGTTCTTC; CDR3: CASRGQSHEQFF
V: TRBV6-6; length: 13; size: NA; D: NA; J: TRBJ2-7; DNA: TGTGCCAGCAGTTACGGCAACTCCTACGAGCAGTACTTC; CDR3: CASSYGNSYEQYF
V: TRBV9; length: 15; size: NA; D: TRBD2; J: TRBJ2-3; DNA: TGTGCCAGCAGTGGGACTAGCGGGGGGCCAGATACGCAGTATTTT; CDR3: CASSGTSGGPDTQYF
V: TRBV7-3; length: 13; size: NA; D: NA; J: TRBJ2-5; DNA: TGTGCCAGCAGCGGCGGAAGTCAAGAGACCCAGTACTTC; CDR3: CASSGGSQETQYF